This T cell receptor beta chain was sequenced for a study of T cell responses to AZD1222 COVID-19 vaccine. On the study more broadly: Pooled together were second doses at about 4 or about 12 weeks.

Comment on this clone: The antigen is unknown.

Here immunoSEQ multiplex PCR was the method, and the copy in TCRdb shows in-frame clones only, minus some. The sample has around 120,000 clones; about 90% are singletons. General study findings and limits: Females made up more of the donors, who were largely white British, and clonal diversity may have come out too low. In the spike-specific TCR repertoire, nearly half reportedly target unmutated variant regions. Receipt of two AZD1222 doses was followed by a rise in Spike-specific TCR breadth and depth.

V lost 5 bases and J 6 bases, leaving 7 bases between the germline ends. Germline CDR1 and CDR2: GTSNPN and SVGIG (reference sequence). The CDR3 consists of 10 residues. This TCR was sampled from an adult in good health. The chain links TRBV30 to TRBJ1-2; D ambiguous. Here the sequenced sample was peripheral blood, taken on day 0 of AZD1222 vaccination. CDR3 amino acids: CAWGRDGYTF. For the CDR3, the DNA is TGTGCCTGGGGGCGGGATGGCTACACCTTC.